Here is one TCR beta chain with its context. The target of this receptor is not known. No base-level quality is on record; no much larger clone is a single base apart. The library relied on 5' RACE. The listed sequencing device is Illumina HiSeq 2500. A second PCR of about 7 to 12 cycles was performed with a sample-barcoded 5' primer and a J-beta primer mix. Each TCR beta cDNA molecule received a unique molecular identifier from a template-switch 5' adaptor carrying 12 random nucleotides. Each sample yielded at least 2.5 million CDR3-containing paired-end reads. The Mint cDNA synthesis kit, primed by a TRBC-specific oligonucleotide, was used to synthesize first-strand cDNA from all RNA. After uracil-DNA glycosylase treatment, a first 18-cycle PCR used universal primers M1SS and BC2_uni_R on all cDNA. On the study's bioinformatics: Each sample was normalized by randomly selecting 1 million high-quality reads, each carrying a distinct molecular identifier. Reads with shared molecular identifiers were discarded instead of being binned into consensus sequences. CDR3 identification, clonotype clustering and error correction used MiTCR with a Q25 quality threshold and the strictest error-elimination algorithm. Lower-bound total TCR beta diversity was estimated with a nonparametric unseen species model using Euler transformation. In-frame beta chains were kept once TCRdb had trimmed the public reads at Q25 with fastp and called clones with MiXCR. Records with the same CDR3 protein are collapsed into one entry carrying the most frequent genes and DNA. Here the V and J calls rest on TCRdb's processing, not on the authors' analysis. The sample has 1.5 million to 2 million distinct CDR3 sequences on record, 30% to 40% of them singletons. About 10% of the sample belongs to the ten largest clones.

Systemically healthy Caucasian individuals from Russia, approximately 39 in total and aged about 6 to 100 years, were included as donors. Roughly 9.5 milliliters of peripheral blood were drawn from each donor into EDTA-treated Vacutainer tubes. PBMCs were isolated by Ficoll-Paque density-gradient centrifugation, with at least 6.5 million obtained per sample. Trizol reagent was used to extract total RNA from the PBMCs, yielding at least 6 micrograms per sample. Naive CD45RAhigh/CD27high T cell percentages were measured by flow cytometry on a PBMC aliquot from every donor. A distance of 11 bases separates the germline ends of V and J, which lose 2 bases and 7 bases respectively. From the cysteine up to the phenylalanine, the CDR3 has a length of 14 residues. The CDR3 DNA has 42 bases and is translated from base 1. CDR1 is given as MNHNS and CDR2 as SASEGT, both from the germline V gene. These data are taken from a study of blood T cells in healthy people across ages (dated by TCRdb to the mid-2010s). At the level of the whole study: Template switching captured roughly one uniquely barcoded TCR beta cDNA molecule per two T cells in model experiments. To avoid experimental bias, donors of different ages were randomly spread across the sequencing lanes. The donors were divided into four age groups: young (average about 16 years), middle-aged (approximately 39), aged (approximately 59) and long-lived (nearly 85). Age-related changes in TCR beta repertoire diversity were measured in the study by deep sequencing normalized with unique cDNA molecular identifiers. For two donors (one aged 18 to 29 and one aged 80 or older), the study analyzed two additional independent replicas of 1 million unique cDNA reads from the same blood draw. Beyond this particular receptor, the publication reports: Estimates of total diversity based on one million sequenced T cells were considered lower bounds and underestimates. There was a strong correlation between observed TCR beta diversity and the percentage of naive T cells measured by flow cytometry. As age increased, observed TCR beta diversity per million T cells dropped in a roughly linear way, and a significant reduction was already evident by age about 40. The long-lived group showed more naive CD4+ T cells, fewer expanded clones and increased TCR diversity than the aged group, suggesting age selection. The CMV infection status of donors was not known, potentially confounding age-related changes in expanded clonotypes. Because profiling used bulk unsorted PBMCs, naive and antigen-experienced compartments could not be compared conclusively.

Sequenced sample: blood. This receptor was taken from a woman in her twenties or thirties in good health. The chain is encoded by TRBV6-1 joined to TRBJ1-4; the D segment cannot be called with confidence. The CDR3 region: CASSEQVESEKLFF. The bases are TGTGCCAGCAGTGAACAGGTTGAGAGTGAAAAACTGTTTTTT.